This T cell receptor (beta chain) was profiled in a study of spatial heterogeneity in lung cancer. Study background: Combinations of a unique TCR and a UMI were tallied in raw reads, and on average each appeared more than ten times.

This clonotype has ten or more counts. Its antigen is undetermined. V lost 1 base and J lost 0; bases outside the gene matches: 8. Germline CDR1 and CDR2: SEHNR and FQNEAQ (reference sequence). The length of the CDR3 is 18 residues. TCR cDNA molecules each carried a unique molecular identifier. TCRdb reanalysed the 5' RACE reads using MiXCR and keeps one entry per CDR3 protein. The sample lists thousands of distinct CDR3 sequences; 6.5% to 8.5% were seen once. Time point here: sample taken at primary tumor resection. Frozen PBMC, nontumor lung or tumor provided whole RNA, which was sequenced unsorted. Study observations and caveats: Tumors with more nonsynonymous mutations had more expanded intratumoral alpha and beta TCRs.

This TCR was sampled from a male donor with early-stage non-small cell lung cancer. Source: lung tumor tissue, taken at surgery. The J gene is TRBJ2-7, the V gene TRBV7-9; 11 bases are a match to TRBD2. The CDR3 DNA follows: TGTGCCAGCAGCTTAGGGGGACTAGCGGCCAAGCTCTCCTACGAGCAGTACTTC. Translation: CASSLGGLAAKLSYEQYF.